The 32 T cell receptor beta chains listed next were all sequenced from one sample in a study of shared clonotypes between healthy human individuals. TCRdb's copy holds only in-frame clones and misses some; the assay was immunoSEQ multiplex PCR. The repertoire holds approximately 2,000,000 clones, with around 93% as singletons. The sample consisted of naive CD4+ T cells from PBMCs. Subset described: CD45RA+ positively selected. These receptors were collected from a man between 18 and 35 years old in good health. Some clones in this sample may be carry-over from other donors' samples.

The chain employs TRBV6-6 and TRBJ1-1, with D perhaps TRBD1 (5 bases). Trimming shortened V by 7 bases and J by 2 bases, and 20 bases separated the two germline ends. From germline, CDR1 is MNHNY and CDR2 SVGAGI (reference sequence). CDR3 length equals 16 residues. CDR3 region: CASTGTRVGKNTEAFF. The CDR3 coding sequence is TGTGCCAGCACAGGTACCAGGGTAGGGAAAAACACTGAAGCTTTCTTT.

The V and J genes are TRBV11-2 and TRBJ2-7; TRBD1 might be the D (6 bases). The CDR3 has 16 amino acids. CDR1 and CDR2 from the germline V gene are SGHAT and FQNNGV. V was shortened by 3 bases and J by 6 bases, with 21 bases between the two germline ends. The CDR3, as DNA: TGTGCCAGCAGCTTCATCCCCCCGTGGGCAGGGGCCGAGCAGTACTTC. Translating gives CASSFIPPWAGAEQYF.

The chain carries TRBV19 and TRBJ1-1; 8 positions agree with TRBD1. Trimming removed 0 bases from V and 1 base from J; junction bases left unmatched: 1. The CDR3 consists of 15 residues. From germline, CDR1 is LNHDA and CDR2 SQIVND (reference sequence). This chain's CDR3 is CASSIEGQANTEAFF. Written as DNA, the CDR3 is TGTGCCAGTAGTATAGAGGGACAGGCGAACACTGAAGCTTTCTTT.

V and J are TRBV18 and TRBJ1-2; tentative D call: TRBD1 (6 bases). This CDR3 spans 15 amino acids. V was trimmed by 3 bases and J by 3 bases, leaving 14 bases between them. Germline values: CDR1 KGHSH, CDR2 LQKENI. CDR3 residues: CASSPRTGNDYGYTF. CDR3 coding DNA: TGTGCCAGCTCACCCCGTACAGGGAACGACTATGGCTACACCTTC.

The V and J genes are TRBV19 and TRBJ2-7; 10 bases map to TRBD2. CDR1 is LNHDA and CDR2 is SQIVND in the germline V gene (reference sequence). The CDR3 extends over 16 amino acids. V shed 4 bases and J 2 bases; nucleotides not matched to a gene: 8. CDR3: CASSTTSGKKPYEQYF. For the CDR3, the DNA is TGTGCCAGTAGTACAACTAGCGGGAAAAAACCCTACGAGCAGTACTTC.

The gene calls are TRBV9 and TRBJ2-5, with D perhaps TRBD1 (6 bases). Trimming stripped 3 bases from V and 5 bases from J, with 17 bases between. CDR1 is SGDLS and CDR2 is YYNGEE in the germline V gene. The CDR3 runs to 15 residues. For the CDR3, the DNA is TGTGCCAGCAGCGCGCGAACAGGGATTCAGGAGACCCAGTACTTC. Translated: CASSARTGIQETQYF.

This chain connects TRBV5-1 to TRBJ2-2, with 12 bases lining up with TRBD2. V shed 0 bases and J 6 bases; nucleotides not matched to a gene: 3. CDR3 length: 16 amino acids. Germline V gene lookup returns CDR1 SGHRS and CDR2 YFSETQ. CDR3 sequence (DNA): TGCGCCAGCAGCTTGGGACTAGCGGGGGCAGCCGGGGAGCTGTTTTTT. Protein: CASSLGLAGAAGELFF.

The chain carries TRBV5-1 and TRBJ1-2, with D maybe TRBD1 (5 bases). The CDR3 runs 14 residues. In germline, CDR1 is SGHRS, CDR2 YFSETQ. Trimming removed 4 bases at V and 0 bases at J, with 10 bases between. The CDR3, as DNA: TGCGCCAGCAGCGCCCAGGGAGCTAACTATGGCTACACCTTC. Translated: CASSAQGANYGYTF.

The rearrangement uses TRBV7-3 and TRBJ2-1; 8 bases line up with TRBD2. From germline, CDR1 is SGHTA and CDR2 FQGTGA. V shed 2 bases and J 8 bases; nucleotides not matched to a gene: 5. The CDR3 consists of 14 residues. CDR3 amino acids: CASSLGLAGYEQFF. The CDR3 DNA reads TGTGCCAGCAGCTTAGGCCTAGCGGGCTATGAGCAGTTCTTC.

V and J are TRBV19 and TRBJ2-7; 8 nucleotides line up with TRBD1. Trimming at V came to 6 bases and at J to 3 bases, leaving 4 bases not matched to a gene. Germline assignment: CDR1 LNHDA and CDR2 SQIVND (reference sequence). The CDR3 has 13 residues. The CDR3 protein is CASSPGQDYEQYF. Here the CDR3 DNA reads TGTGCCAGTAGCCCGGGACAGGACTACGAGCAGTACTTC. Looking up the rest from reference TRBV19 and TRBJ2-7 gives the full variable domain: DGGITQSPKYLFRKEGQNVTLSCEQNLNHDAMYWYRQDPGQGLRLIYYSQIVNDFQKGDIAEGYSVSREKKESFPLTVTSAQKNPTAFYLCASSPGQDYEQYFGPGTRLTVT.

This CDR3 reads CASRPGQAEGEQFF. In DNA form, the CDR3 reads TGTGCCAGCAGACCGGGACAAGCGGAGGGAGAGCAGTTCTTC. The J gene is TRBJ2-1, the V gene TRBV6-5; D could derive from TRBD1 or TRBD2 (6 bases each). The CDR3 is made up of 14 amino acids. The germline V and J ends were trimmed by 6 bases and 10 bases, with 19 bases remaining between them. Germline CDR1 is MNHEY and CDR2 is SVGAGI.

The V gene is TRBV15, the J gene TRBJ1-4, with 9 nucleotides matching TRBD1. The CDR3 is 16 amino acids. Germline V lookup: CDR1 LNHNV, CDR2 YYDKDF (reference sequence). Trimming at V came to 4 bases and at J to 6 bases, leaving 9 bases not matched to a gene. CDR3 in amino acids: CATSTPPRTGDEKLFF. CDR3 DNA sequence: TGTGCCACCAGCACCCCCCCCCGGACAGGGGATGAAAAACTGTTTTTT.

The chain uses TRBV7-8 and TRBJ2-4, with TRBD1 matching 9 bases. The germline gives CDR1 SGHVS, CDR2 FQNEAQ. J was trimmed by 7 bases and V by 4 bases; bases with no gene match: 5. The CDR3 has 14 amino acids. This chain's CDR3 is CASSSHRGQNIQYF. The CDR3 DNA is TGTGCCAGCAGCTCCCACAGGGGGCAGAACATTCAGTACTTC.

This chain links TRBV7-7 with TRBJ2-1; 9 nucleotides align to TRBD2. CDR3 length: 15 amino acids. Germline V lookup: CDR1 SSHAT, CDR2 FNYEAQ (reference sequence). V was pared by 0 bases and J by 3 bases, with 0 bases of the junction left unmatched. CDR3 nucleotide sequence: TGTGCCAGCAGCTTAGCTAGCGGGGGCTACAATGAGCAGTTCTTC. Translating it yields CASSLASGGYNEQFF.

For the CDR3, the DNA is TGTGCCAGCAGCTACCCCCCGGGGGGGAGGATGGGGGGCTACACCTTC. This sequence encodes CASSYPPGGRMGGYTF. V is TRBV9 and J is TRBJ1-2, with a weak D call TRBD1 (5 bases). This CDR3 is built from 16 residues. The V gene's germline CDR1 is SGDLS and CDR2 YYNGEE. Trimming shortened V by 4 bases and J by 8 bases, and 24 bases separated the two germline ends.

This clone was picked up a small number of times. The chain carries TRBV7-6 and TRBJ2-2; no reliable D call. Germline CDR1 SGHVS, CDR2 FNYEAQ. CDR3 size: 15 residues. DNA of the CDR3: TGTGCTACGCTCCCCCTACGAAAATTGTCCGGGGAGCTGTTTTTT. Protein: CATLPLRKLSGELFF. The full variable domain, completed using reference TRBV7-6 and TRBJ2-2, is GAGVSQSPRYKVTKRGQDVALRCDPISGHVSLYWYRQALGQGPEFLTYFNYEAQQDKSGLPNDRFSAERPEGSISTLTIQRTEQRDSAMYRCATLPLRKLSGELFFGEGSRLTVL.

V gene TRBV4-1 combines with J gene TRBJ1-5, with 7 positions matching TRBD1. The CDR3 contains 14 residues. Germline CDR1 MGHRA, CDR2 YSYEKL. The J segment lost 11 bases and the V segment lost 0 bases, leaving 7 bases of the junction unmatched. The CDR3 protein is CASSQDQGGKAQHF. The CDR3 DNA reads as TGCGCCAGCAGCCAAGATCAGGGGGGAAAGGCCCAGCATTTT.

The gene calls are TRBV2 and TRBJ1-2, with TRBD1 as a possible D gene (5 bases). The CDR3 loop spans 13 amino acids. Between the trimmed V and J ends, which lost 6 bases and 3 bases, there was a span of 11 bases. Germline values: CDR1 SNHLY, CDR2 FYNNEI. The CDR3 reads CASRLQVYYGYTF. Written as DNA, the CDR3 is TGTGCCAGCAGGTTACAGGTCTACTATGGCTACACCTTC.

The J gene is TRBJ2-7, the V gene TRBV2, with 8 bases that match TRBD2. The V gene's germline CDR1 is SNHLY and CDR2 FYNNEI. The CDR3 is 16 amino acids. V gave up 4 bases and J gave up 2 bases; unmatched junction bases: 10. The CDR3 nucleotides are TGTGCCAGCAGTGTAGGTCTAGCGGGCGCTGCCTACGAGCAGTACTTC. Translated: CASSVGLAGAAYEQYF.

V is TRBV10-3 and J is TRBJ2-3; D is ambiguous. Trimming cost V 5 bases and J 4 bases, with 10 bases left between them. Germline CDR1 reads ENHRY; CDR2 reads SYGVKD. The CDR3 contains 13 residues. The CDR3 spells CAISSDPADTQYF. The DNA for the CDR3 is TGTGCCATCAGTTCCGACCCGGCAGATACGCAGTATTTT.

The chain combines TRBV4-2 with TRBJ2-2; 9 bases are a match to TRBD2. The CDR3 has 14 residues. The V gene end was trimmed by 2 bases and the J gene end by 6 bases; junction bases not matched to a gene: 1. CDR1 and CDR2 (germline): LGHNA, YNFKEQ. CDR3 DNA sequence: TGTGCCAGCAGCCAACGGACTAGCGCCGGGGAGCTGTTTTTT. Protein: CASSQRTSAGELFF.

The chain joins TRBV28 to TRBJ1-2, with D unresolved. This CDR3 is 15 amino acids long. Germline CDR1 is MDHEN and CDR2 is SYDVKM. Trimming cost V 5 bases and J 6 bases, with 19 bases left between them. CDR3: CASSDGGSLVNGYTF. The CDR3 DNA sequence: TGTGCCAGCAGTGATGGAGGGAGCTTGGTGAATGGCTACACCTTC.

The chain combines TRBV5-1 with TRBJ2-5; D might be TRBD1 or TRBD2, each matching 6 bases. This CDR3 contains 17 residues. Trimming took off 1 base at V and 5 bases at J, with 21 bases between the two ends. CDR1 and CDR2 from the germline V gene are SGHRS and YFSETQ. The CDR3 DNA reads TGCGCCAGCAGCTTGACTGGTTCGTATAGGGGGGTCGAGACCCAGTACTTC. This gives the protein CASSLTGSYRGVETQYF.

This clone showed up just a few times. The rearrangement joins TRBV5-1 to TRBJ1-1, with D perhaps TRBD1 (5 bases). Trimming left V 4 bases short and J 5 bases short, with 12 bases between. The length of the CDR3 is 13 residues. Looked up from germline, CDR1 is SGHRS and CDR2 is YFSETQ. The CDR3 DNA follows: TGCGCCAGCAGCGCCGGGGGAGAGACTGAAGCTTTCTTT. It specifies CASSAGGETEAFF.

This chain connects TRBV27 to TRBJ2-7; D gene unclear. Trimming left V 5 bases short and J 1 base short, with 12 bases between. The CDR3 spans 14 residues. Germline-derived CDR1 and CDR2 are MNHEY and SMNVEV (reference sequence). CDR3 nucleotide sequence: TGTGCCAGCAGTCCAAGGGTGAGTTCCTACGAGCAGTACTTC. It specifies CASSPRVSSYEQYF.

V gene TRBV27 combines with J gene TRBJ1-5; TRBD1 aligns across 8 bases. Germline V lookup: CDR1 MNHEY, CDR2 SMNVEV (reference sequence). Germline trimming cut 7 bases from V and 0 bases from J; bases unmatched to any gene: 14. This CDR3 is 18 amino acids long. This CDR3 is CASTRLGTGRYSNQPQHF. CDR3 coding DNA: TGTGCCAGCACCAGGCTAGGGACAGGACGTTATAGCAATCAGCCCCAGCATTTT.

Points on this clone: Other DNA sequences in the sample encode the same CDR3. V gene TRBV5-1 combines with J gene TRBJ1-1; 8 positions agree with TRBD1. J lost 5 bases, V lost 0 bases, and 3 bases had no gene match. From germline, CDR1 is SGHRS and CDR2 YFSETQ. The CDR3 sequence is 14 residues long. The chain's CDR3 is CASSLAGQGTEAFF. The CDR3 nucleotides read TGCGCCAGCAGCTTGGCTGGACAGGGAACTGAAGCTTTCTTT.

The chain joins TRBV5-1 to TRBJ2-7; D perhaps matches TRBD1 (5 bases). Germline V CDR1 and CDR2: SGHRS, YFSETQ. CDR3 length equals 13 residues. Between the trimmed V and J ends, which lost 7 bases and 5 bases, there was a span of 16 bases. In DNA, the CDR3 is TGCGCCAGCCGCAGATCAGGGAATCACGAGCAGTACTTC. This gives the protein CASRRSGNHEQYF. Filled out from reference TRBV5-1 and TRBJ2-7, the complete variable domain reads KAGVTQTPRYLIKTRGQQVTLSCSPISGHRSVSWYQQTPGQGLQFLFEYFSETQRNKGNFPGRFSGRQFSNSRSEMNVSTLELGDSALYLCASRRSGNHEQYFGPGTRLTVT.

On this clone itself: This same CDR3 is encoded by further DNA sequences in the sample. The rearrangement joins TRBV7-2 to TRBJ2-2, with D possibly matching TRBD2 (6 bases). V was shortened by 3 bases and J by 4 bases, with 9 bases between the two germline ends. The CDR3 has 14 residues. Germline CDR1 SGHTA, CDR2 FQGNSA. Written as DNA, the CDR3 is TGTGCCAGCAGCTTCGGGGGTTCCACCGGGGAGCTGTTTTTT. This encodes CASSFGGSTGELFF.

The chain couples TRBV9 to TRBJ2-1; 7 nucleotides match TRBD2. Germline CDR1 is SGDLS and CDR2 is YYNGEE. J lost 12 bases, V lost 0 bases, and 9 bases had no gene match. The CDR3 extends over 14 amino acids. As DNA, the CDR3 is TGTGCCAGCAGCGTAGAGTCGTCCAGCGGGGTGCAGTTCTTC. Translation gives CASSVESSSGVQFF.

The chain uses TRBV5-1 and TRBJ2-6, with TRBD1 matching over 8 bases. From germline, CDR1 is SGHRS and CDR2 YFSETQ. Trimming removed 0 bases from V and 0 bases from J; junction bases left unmatched: 2. The CDR3 has 17 amino acids. CDR3 sequence: CASSLGTGTSGANVLTF. The CDR3 nucleotides are TGCGCCAGCAGCTTGGGGACAGGGACCTCTGGGGCCAACGTCCTGACTTTC.

The rearrangement links TRBV7-2 to TRBJ2-3; TRBD1 is a possible D gene (6 bases). CDR3 length equals 16 residues. Germline CDR1 is SGHTA and CDR2 is FQGNSA. Trimming took off 1 base at V and 4 bases at J, with 15 bases between the two ends. The CDR3 loop is CASSLEPARGADTQYF. As DNA, the CDR3 is TGTGCCAGCAGCTTAGAGCCGGCCAGGGGAGCAGATACGCAGTATTTT.